This T cell receptor beta chain was sequenced during a study of cytomegalovirus exposure and HLA in healthy donors. Study-wide results and caveats: Researchers catalogued roughly 170 TCR beta chains as cytomegalovirus-associated. There were several of the most significant clusters that appeared linked to common viral pathogens in a later analysis. TCR beta V- and J-gene trimming was later associated with a missense DCLRE1C variant.

Note on this clone: What it binds is not known.

The PCR had 60 Vbeta and 13 Jbeta primers. Sequencing was performed with immunoSEQ multiplex PCR; in TCRdb, only in-frame clones are kept and a portion is missing. In the table there are 70,000 to 100,000 clones, roughly two thirds of which are singletons. This TCR was recovered from a woman aged 45-59 years in good health and CMV-seropositive. The sequenced material came from PBMCs.

CDR3 sequence: CASTPSTDPDTQYF. The CDR3 DNA reads TGCGCCAGCACGCCTAGCACGGACCCAGATACGCAGTATTTT. This sequence joins TRBV5-1 and TRBJ2-3; perhaps TRBD2 as D (5 bases). The V gene's germline CDR1 is SGHRS and CDR2 YFSETQ. Trimming stripped 6 bases from V and 4 bases from J, with 15 bases between. The CDR3 contains 14 residues.